The 13 T cell receptor beta chains in this list originate from one sample, sequenced in a study of CD8+CD57+ T cells in acquired aplastic anemia. Profiling of TCR beta VDJ combinations and CDR3 sequences used genomic DNA as template. TCRdb reanalysed the reads using MiXCR and keeps one entry per CDR3 protein. The repertoire includes 190,000 or so distinct CDR3 sequences, 60% to 65% of them detected once, and roughly 29% sits in the top ten. The sample consisted of sorted CD4+, CD8+, or CD8+CD57+ T cells (not recorded which) from PBMCs. Receptor source: a human donor in good health.

About this clonotype: Since a much larger clone is just one base distant, this may be a read error. Given the absence of the conserved phenylalanine or tryptophan at the CDR3 end, a read error is likely. The V and J genes are TRBV6-1 and TRBJ1-1; no reliable D call. CDR3 length: 13 amino acids. Germline CDR1 MNHNS, CDR2 SASEGT. Trimming took 6 bases from V and 6 from J, leaving 14 bases between them. The CDR3 sequence is CASRPGPVAEAFS. The CDR3 nucleotides are TGTGCCAGCAGGCCGGGCCCGGTGGCTGAAGCTTTCTCT.

The chain employs TRBV12-3 or TRBV12-4 and TRBJ1-6; TRBD1 matches 7 bases. This CDR3 has 15 amino acids. V was pared by 6 bases and J by 9 bases, with 11 bases of the junction left unmatched. Here the CDR3 reads CASSYRGAIGSPLHF. CDR3 sequence (DNA): TGTGCCAGCAGCTACAGGGGCGCCATAGGTTCACCCCTCCACTTT.

Worth noting for this clonotype: Since no conserved phenylalanine or tryptophan closes the CDR3, a read error is the likely cause. The rearrangement uses TRBV11-2 and TRBJ2-7; the match to TRBD1 covers 8 bases. This CDR3 has 16 residues. CDR1 is SGHAT, CDR2 FQNNGV, per germline. With V trimmed by 0 bases and J by 1 base, 5 bases remained unmatched. The CDR3 is CASSLEWDRSSYEQYL. The CDR3 coding sequence is TGTGCCAGCAGCTTAGAGTGGGACAGGTCGTCCTACGAGCAGTACCTC.

The gene calls are TRBV5-6 and TRBJ2-2; the D is unclear. V was cut by 3 bases and J by 11 bases, with 14 bases left in between. There are 13 residues in the CDR3. The germline CDR1 and CDR2 sequences are SGHDT and YYEEEE. The CDR3 reads CASSSSPGGELFF. CDR3 nucleotide sequence: TGTGCCAGCAGCTCCAGCCCTGGTGGCGAGCTGTTTTTT.

This chain uses TRBV7-9 with TRBJ2-7; tentative D call: TRBD1 (6 bases). The CDR3 consists of 15 residues. With 1 base removed from V and 3 bases from J, the gap between germline ends came to 13 bases. Germline V gene sequence: CDR1 SEHNR, CDR2 FQNEAQ (reference sequence). Here the CDR3 DNA reads TGTGCCAGCAGCTTAGGATCGGCGGACAGCTACGAGCAGTACTTC. Translation: CASSLGSADSYEQYF. The variable domain in full, completed from reference TRBV7-9 and TRBJ2-7, reads DTGVSQNPRHKITKRGQNVTFRCDPISEHNRLYWYRQTLGQGPEFLTYFQNEAQLEKSRLLSDRFSAERPKGSFSTLEIQRTEQGDSAMYLCASSLGSADSYEQYFGPGTRLTVT.

The chain joins TRBV19 to TRBJ1-5, with D unclear. V was pared by 3 bases and J by 12 bases, with 9 bases between. Looked up from germline, CDR1 is LNHDA and CDR2 is SQIVND (reference sequence). This CDR3 is built from 11 residues. The CDR3: CASSMVGSQHF. CDR3 DNA: TGTGCCAGTAGTATGGTAGGGAGCCAGCATTTT.

This clonotype has at least ten counts. This chain links TRBV12-3 or TRBV12-4 with TRBJ2-2; possible D gene TRBD2, 5 bases. The V and J ends lost 11 bases and 8 bases respectively, with 15 bases between them. The CDR3 has 12 amino acids. This CDR3 reads CAFTEGAGELFF. The CDR3 coding sequence is TGTGCCTTCACAGAGGGCGCGGGGGAGCTGTTTTTT.

This clonotype was detected many times. The chain employs TRBV19 and TRBJ2-7; D ambiguous. This CDR3 contains 15 residues. Germline lookup yields CDR1 LNHDA and CDR2 SQIVND (reference sequence). V lost 1 base and J lost 1, with 11 bases in between. CDR3 sequence reads: CASSIGLYGSYEQYF. The CDR3 coding sequence is TGTGCCAGTAGTATAGGCCTTTATGGATCCTACGAGCAGTACTTC.

This chain joins TRBV9 and TRBJ2-2, with TRBD2 matching over 12 bases. After removal of 4 bases from V and 0 bases from J, the junction contained 4 bases not matched to a gene. Germline assignment: CDR1 SGDLS and CDR2 YYNGEE. The CDR3 totals 17 residues. CDR3 protein: CASSRTSGGPNTGELFF. In nucleotides, the CDR3 is TGTGCCAGCAGCCGTACTAGCGGGGGGCCGAACACCGGGGAGCTGTTTTTT. Full variable domain (rest looked up from reference TRBV9 and TRBJ2-2): DSGVTQTPKHLITATGQRVTLRCSPRSGDLSVYWYQQSLDQGLQFLIQYYNGEERAKGNILERFSAQQFPDLHSELNLSSLELGDSALYFCASSRTSGGPNTGELFFGEGSRLTVL.

The rearrangement joins TRBV7-9 to TRBJ2-7; a weak D match, TRBD1 (5 bases). Germline assignment: CDR1 SEHNR and CDR2 FQNEAQ (reference sequence). This CDR3 is built from 14 residues. V gave up 5 bases and J gave up 3 bases, with 14 bases separating them. CDR3 bases: TGTGCCAGCAGCCCAAAGCTGGGGCACTACGAGCAGTACTTC. The encoded protein is CASSPKLGHYEQYF.

The chain joins TRBV12-3 or TRBV12-4 to TRBJ2-7; D perhaps matches TRBD2 (5 bases). V was cut by 6 bases and J by 2 bases, with 8 bases left in between. The length of the CDR3 is 12 residues. The CDR3 loop is CASSRGAYEQYF. Written as DNA, the CDR3 is TGTGCCAGCAGCCGGGGAGCCTACGAGCAGTACTTC.

The rearrangement joins TRBV6-5 to TRBJ1-6, with no clear D. V lost 5 bases to trimming and J lost 2 bases, with 10 bases between them. The germline V gene encodes CDR1 MNHEY and CDR2 SVGAGI. This CDR3 is built from 15 residues. CDR3 sequence reads: CASSAVGAYNSPLHF. In DNA, the CDR3 is TGTGCCAGCAGTGCGGTGGGAGCCTATAATTCACCCCTCCACTTT.

The gene calls are TRBV7-3 and TRBJ1-6; D may be TRBD1 (5 bases). From germline, CDR1 is SGHTA and CDR2 FQGTGA. V lost 11 bases to trimming and J lost 7 bases, with 15 bases between them. The CDR3 is made up of 13 amino acids. The CDR3: CAWNGRENSPLHF. In nucleotides, the CDR3 is TGTGCCTGGAACGGCAGGGAGAATTCACCCCTCCACTTT.